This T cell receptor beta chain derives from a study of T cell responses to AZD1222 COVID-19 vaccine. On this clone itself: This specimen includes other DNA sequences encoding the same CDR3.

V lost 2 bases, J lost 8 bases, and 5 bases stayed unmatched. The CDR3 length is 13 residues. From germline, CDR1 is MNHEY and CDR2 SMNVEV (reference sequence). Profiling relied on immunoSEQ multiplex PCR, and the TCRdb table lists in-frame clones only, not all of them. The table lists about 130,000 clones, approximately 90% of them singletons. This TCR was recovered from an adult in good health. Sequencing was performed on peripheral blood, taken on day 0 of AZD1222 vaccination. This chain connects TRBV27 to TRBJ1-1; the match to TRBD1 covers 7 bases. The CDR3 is CASSLARDREAFF. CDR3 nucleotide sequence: TGTGCCAGCAGTTTAGCCCGGGACAGAGAAGCTTTCTTT.